The 3 T cell receptor beta chains below all came from one sample that was sequenced in a study of blood T cell repertoires in COVID-19 (dated by TCRdb to the early 2020s). Library generation was performed with the immunoSEQ multiplex PCR assay. TCRdb took this table from immuneACCESS and kept in-frame rearrangements with V and J called. Such tables lack part of the clones; where checked against another copy, unresolved V genes explain under half of the gap, and the rest is unexplained. This sample has under 200,000 clones in its table, and nearly 90% of those were observed once. The biggest ten clones account for around a fifth of the sample. The sequenced material came from peripheral blood. Receptors originate from a man aged 55 to 70 with active or convalescent COVID-19.

The chain combines TRBV5-1 with TRBJ2-1; 7 nucleotides align to TRBD2. The CDR3 contains 16 residues. Germline CDR1 SGHRS, CDR2 YFSETQ. Germline trimming cut 4 bases from V and 0 bases from J; bases unmatched to any gene: 7. CDR3 loop: CASSRDYHSSYNEQFF. CDR3 nucleotide sequence: TGCGCCAGCAGCCGGGACTACCATAGCTCCTACAATGAGCAGTTCTTC. Using reference TRBV5-1 and TRBJ2-1 for the parts outside the CDR3, the full variable domain is KAGVTQTPRYLIKTRGQQVTLSCSPISGHRSVSWYQQTPGQGLQFLFEYFSETQRNKGNFPGRFSGRQFSNSRSEMNVSTLELGDSALYLCASSRDYHSSYNEQFFGPGTRLTVL.

The chain employs TRBV4-2 and TRBJ1-2; D is unresolved. V was cut by 0 bases and J by 4 bases, with 21 bases left in between. The CDR3 spans 18 residues. Germline assignment: CDR1 LGHNA and CDR2 YNFKEQ. DNA of the CDR3: TGTGCCAGCAGCCAAGATCCGTTCGGGTCGACTCTGGGCTATGGCTACACCTTC. Translating it yields CASSQDPFGSTLGYGYTF.

This sequence joins TRBV19 and TRBJ2-2, with 7 bases identical to TRBD2. CDR3 length equals 15 residues. Trimming at V came to 6 bases and at J to 2 bases, leaving 6 bases not matched to a gene. The germline V gene encodes CDR1 LNHDA and CDR2 SQIVND (reference sequence). The CDR3 DNA is TGTGCCAGTAGGTCCCCGGGGGGTAACACCGGGGAGCTGTTTTTT. This codes for CASRSPGGNTGELFF.